Listed here are 26 T cell receptor beta chains from one sample, sequenced in a study of metastatic and nonmetastatic thyroid tumors. TCRdb reassembled clones from the PCR reads with MiXCR. The table has 14,000 or so clones, roughly 34% seen once. Thyroid surgery took place with no prior treatment in any patient. Sequencing used tumor tissue. The origin of the receptors is a male donor with papillary thyroid cancer or a benign thyroid nodule (not recorded which). Some clones in this sample may be carry-over from other donors' samples.

Only a few counts were recorded for this clone. V usage is TRBV28 and J usage is TRBJ2-2; TRBD1 is a possible D gene (6 bases). The CDR3 spans 16 residues. V lost 6 bases to trimming and J lost 2 bases, with 16 bases between them. Germline V CDR1 and CDR2: MDHEN, SYDVKM. CDR3: CASRSRKGENTGELFF. The DNA of the CDR3 is TGTGCCAGCAGATCCAGAAAGGGGGAAAACACCGGGGAGCTGTTTTTT.

A word on this clone: A much larger clone lies a single base off, so this may be a read error. The rearrangement links TRBV7-9 to TRBJ2-1; 7 nucleotides match TRBD2. This CDR3 has 14 residues. Trimming took 5 bases from V and 8 from J; bases not matched to a gene: 9. Germline V lookup: CDR1 SEHNR, CDR2 FQNEAQ (reference sequence). The CDR3 protein is CASSRVLGGYEQFF. CDR3 sequence (DNA): TGTGCCAGCAGCCGGGTCCTGGGAGGGTATGAGCAGTTCTTC. The variable domain in full, with the rest retrieved from reference TRBV7-9 and TRBJ2-1, is DTGVSQNPRHKITKRGQNVTFRCDPISEHNRLYWYRQTLGQGPEFLTYFQNEAQLEKSRLLSDRFSAERPKGSFSTLEIQRTEQGDSAMYLCASSRVLGGYEQFFGPGTRLTVL.

This clone appeared a few times. Sequence at one end of the junction differs from germline and may be a read error. CDR3 DNA sequence: TGTGCCATCAGTTTTTTAACCCTGACCGGGACAGGGCCCTACGAGCATTACTTC. This codes for CAISFLTLTGTGPYEHYF. The chain links TRBV28 to TRBJ2-7; 9 nucleotides line up with TRBD1. Germline loops: CDR1 MDHEN, CDR2 SYDVKM. The CDR3 sequence is 18 residues long. The full variable domain, in which reference TRBV28 and TRBJ2-7 provide the parts outside the CDR3, is DVKVTQSSRYLVKRTGEKVFLECVQDMDHENMFWYRQDPGLGLRLIYFSYDVKMKEKGDIPEGYSVSREKKERFSLILESASTNQTSMYLCAISFLTLTGTGPYEHYFGPGTRLTVT.

In this sample, this clone is medium-sized. The gene calls are TRBV10-3 and TRBJ2-7, with 9 bases matching TRBD2. CDR3 length: 11 residues. Germline-derived CDR1 and CDR2 are ENHRY and SYGVKD. The DNA of the CDR3 is TGTGCGTCGGGACTAGCTAACGAGCAGTACTTC. Its translation: CASGLANEQYF.

The V and J genes are TRBV5-1 and TRBJ2-3; D may be TRBD1 (5 bases). Germline V CDR1 and CDR2: SGHRS, YFSETQ. Trimming removed 4 bases at V and 5 bases at J, with 14 bases between. This CDR3 has 14 amino acids. CDR3 sequence reads: CASSTDTKRDTQYF. The CDR3, as DNA: TGCGCCAGCAGCACGGACACGAAAAGAGATACGCAGTATTTT.

This chain links TRBV20-1 with TRBJ2-7, with D perhaps TRBD2 (5 bases). V gave up 5 bases and J gave up 1 base, with 12 bases separating them. Germline CDR1 is DFQATT and CDR2 is SNEGSKA (reference sequence). The length of the CDR3 is 13 residues. The CDR3 reads CSAPTSRSYEQYF. As DNA, the CDR3 is TGCAGTGCTCCTACTAGTAGGTCCTACGAGCAGTACTTC.

This clone occurred a few times. Compared with germline, one end of the junction differs, possibly owing to a read error. The genes are TRBV6-5 and TRBJ2-3; D possibly corresponds to TRBD2 (6 bases). This CDR3 region has 18 residues. Germline V gene sequence: CDR1 MNHEY, CDR2 SVGAGI. The CDR3 DNA reads TGTGCCAGCAGGTGGCGTCGGGGGTTTGAACTTAGCACAGATACACAGTATTTT. This translates into CASRWRRGFELSTDTQYF.

This clone was seen only a few times. The J gene is TRBJ1-6, the V gene TRBV6-5, with D maybe TRBD1 (5 bases). Germline assignment: CDR1 MNHEY and CDR2 SVGAGI. The CDR3 loop spans 17 amino acids. V lost 0 bases and J 7 bases, leaving 16 bases between the germline ends. CDR3 coding DNA: TGTGCCAGCAGTTACTCTACGGGGCGGCGGGCCAATTCACCCCTCCACTTT. Its translation: CASSYSTGRRANSPLHF.

This clone was seen repeatedly, ten times or more. The chain recombines TRBV7-8 with TRBJ1-2; D is unresolved. Germline CDR1 reads SGHVS; CDR2 reads FQNEAQ. V dropped 4 bases and J dropped 4 bases, with 10 bases sitting between them. CDR3 size: 13 residues. The CDR3 bases are TGTGCCAGCAGCTCCGGGGAGGGCTATGGCTACACCTTC. The encoded protein is CASSSGEGYGYTF.

This clone was seen repeatedly, ten times or more. A single base separates this from a much larger clone, so it may be a read error. The chain has TRBV11-2 and TRBJ1-1; TRBD1 is a possible D gene (5 bases). The ends were cut back, 5 bases at V and 5 bases at J, with 15 bases in the middle. From germline, CDR1 is SGHAT and CDR2 FQNNGV. The length of the CDR3 is 14 residues. Here the CDR3 reads CASSGFTRGTEAFF. The CDR3 DNA follows: TGTGCCAGCAGCGGATTCACAAGGGGAACTGAAGCTTTCTTT.

This rearrangement joins TRBV5-5 to TRBJ1-5; D is perhaps TRBD1 (5 bases). The CDR3 is made up of 16 amino acids. Germline V CDR1 and CDR2: SGHKS, YYEKEE (reference sequence). Trimming took off 3 bases at V and 2 bases at J, with 15 bases between the two ends. The CDR3 region is CASSSRGGTGNQPQHF. The CDR3 DNA is TGTGCCAGCAGCTCAAGGGGAGGGACGGGCAATCAGCCCCAGCATTTT.

This clone has ten or more counts. The chain has TRBV27 and TRBJ2-2; D not certain. Germline V gene lookup returns CDR1 MNHEY and CDR2 SMNVEV (reference sequence). CDR3 size: 12 residues. V lost 3 bases and J 6 bases, leaving 5 bases between the germline ends. This CDR3 reads CASSFFAGELFF. The CDR3 region has the DNA TGTGCCAGCAGTTTTTTCGCCGGGGAGCTGTTTTTT.

This clone was found many times. The V gene is TRBV10-2, the J gene TRBJ1-2; D ambiguous. This CDR3 contains 13 residues. Trimming stripped 6 bases from V and 3 bases from J, with 11 bases between. Germline CDR1 and CDR2: WSHSY and SAAADI. The CDR3 spells CASSSGQDYGYTF. For the CDR3, the DNA is TGCGCCAGCAGCTCCGGTCAGGACTATGGCTACACCTTC.

This clone was seen only a few times. The chain carries TRBV9 and TRBJ1-2; D is unresolved. The CDR3 sequence is 13 residues long. Trimming shortened V by 2 bases and J by 8 bases, and 13 bases separated the two germline ends. The germline CDR1 and CDR2 sequences are SGDLS and YYNGEE. The CDR3, as DNA: TGTGCCAGCAGCGTCTCGGTTGGATGGGGCTACACCTTC. Protein sequence: CASSVSVGWGYTF. Together with reference TRBV9 and TRBJ1-2, the CDR3 gives the full variable domain: DSGVTQTPKHLITATGQRVTLRCSPRSGDLSVYWYQQSLDQGLQFLIQYYNGEERAKGNILERFSAQQFPDLHSELNLSSLELGDSALYFCASSVSVGWGYTFGSGTRLTVV.

Ten or more counts support this clone. The V and J genes are TRBV2 and TRBJ2-4, with a weak D call TRBD1 (5 bases). Per germline, CDR1 SNHLY and CDR2 FYNNEI. V was shortened by 3 bases and J by 8 bases, with 11 bases between the two germline ends. The CDR3 consists of 13 residues. The CDR3 sequence is CASSDGQGDIQYF. CDR3 sequence (DNA): TGTGCCAGCAGTGATGGGCAGGGCGACATTCAGTACTTC.

The CDR3 DNA reads as TGTGCCAGCAGTTCTGGGGTAGGAAATTCACCCCTCCACTTT. Protein product: CASSSGVGNSPLHF. V is TRBV28 and J is TRBJ1-6; no clear D gene. Germline V gene data show CDR1 as MDHEN and CDR2 as SYDVKM. Deletions cut 4 bases from V and 7 bases from J, with 11 bases between. The CDR3 contains 14 residues.

This clone is medium-sized (0.01 to 0.1%). This rearrangement joins TRBV2 to TRBJ2-7; D is ambiguous. In germline, CDR1 is SNHLY, CDR2 FYNNEI. V lost 3 bases, J lost 2 bases, and 5 bases lay in between. The CDR3 extends over 12 amino acids. This CDR3 reads CASSELTYEQYF. The CDR3 DNA sequence: TGTGCCAGCAGTGAGTTGACCTACGAGCAGTACTTC.

CDR3 loop: CASRGQGNQPQHF. The CDR3 DNA reads TGTGCCAGCAGAGGGCAGGGGAATCAGCCCCAGCATTTT. This chain links TRBV2 with TRBJ1-5; D is possibly TRBD1 (6 bases). V was cut by 6 bases and J by 4 bases, with 10 bases left in between. CDR3 length: 13 amino acids. The germline gives CDR1 SNHLY, CDR2 FYNNEI.

Worth noting for this clone: A much larger clone is a single base away; this may be a read error. CDR3 in amino acids: CASSWDSKSSYNEQFF. The CDR3 DNA reads as TGTGCCAGCAGCTGGGACTCCAAGAGCTCCTACAATGAGCAGTTCTTC. This sequence joins TRBV5-6 and TRBJ2-1, with D perhaps TRBD2 (6 bases). Between the trimmed V and J ends, which lost 3 bases and 0 bases, there was a span of 13 bases. Germline lookup yields CDR1 SGHDT and CDR2 YYEEEE. The CDR3 has 16 residues.

This clone was observed many times. The sample has other DNA sequences that encode this CDR3 too. The chain joins TRBV13 to TRBJ2-7; TRBD2 aligns across 7 bases. The CDR3 runs to 15 residues. Germline CDR1 reads PRHDT; CDR2 reads FYEKMQ (reference sequence). V was clipped by 5 bases and J by 2 bases; unmatched bases: 9. The CDR3 nucleotides are TGTGCCAGCAGCCCGCCCGGGGGGACTGCCTACGAGCAGTACTTC. Translated: CASSPPGGTAYEQYF.

The CDR3 sequence: CASSLVPSGRRSYNEQFF. The CDR3 DNA follows: TGTGCCAGCAGCTTGGTTCCTAGCGGGAGGAGGTCCTACAATGAGCAGTTCTTC. The V and J genes are TRBV16 and TRBJ2-1, with 11 bases that match TRBD2. This CDR3 is built from 18 residues. In germline, CDR1 is KGHSY, CDR2 FQNENV. With 5 bases clipped from V and 1 base from J, the junction kept 10 bases outside the gene matches.

CDR3 coding DNA: TGTGCCAGCAGTTACCTGCTGGGGCAGGTAGCTTTCTTT. Translating it yields CASSYLLGQVAFF. This chain uses TRBV6-5 with TRBJ1-1, with a tentative D call TRBD1 (5 bases). The CDR3 has 13 amino acids. Germline V gene lookup returns CDR1 MNHEY and CDR2 SVGAGI. V was clipped by 2 bases and J by 10 bases, with 14 bases between them.

Of note for this clone: A much larger clone sits a single nucleotide away, making a read error possible. V usage is TRBV5-5 and J usage is TRBJ1-5; no reliable D call. This CDR3 is 13 amino acids long. Germline CDR1 reads SGHKS; CDR2 reads YYEKEE (reference sequence). Trimming stripped 2 bases from V and 4 bases from J, with 7 bases between. The CDR3 DNA follows: TGTGCCAGCAGCTTTACGGGAAATCAGCCCCAGCATTTT. Translating gives CASSFTGNQPQHF.

This chain connects TRBV6-1 to TRBJ2-7; 12 bases are a match to TRBD2. J gave up 4 bases and V 6 bases, and 7 bases lay outside the gene matches. Germline CDR1 and CDR2: MNHNS and SASEGT. CDR3 length: 15 residues. The CDR3 region is CASSDGLAGFYEQYF. CDR3 sequence (DNA): TGTGCCAGCAGCGATGGACTAGCGGGATTTTACGAGCAGTACTTC.

The chain recombines TRBV7-9 with TRBJ1-2, with 10 bases aligning to TRBD1. The V and J ends lost 5 bases and 10 bases, in that order; junction bases with no gene match: 10. CDR1 and CDR2 (germline): SEHNR, FQNEAQ (reference sequence). The CDR3 contains 14 residues. The DNA of the CDR3 is TGTGCCAGCAGCCCCCCAGGGACAGGGGAAGTCTACACCTTC. Amino acid sequence: CASSPPGTGEVYTF.

The sample holds many counts of this clone. This chain joins TRBV25-1 and TRBJ1-1; D remains unclear. The V end was cut by 5 bases, the J end by 0 bases, with 4 bases between. The CDR3 spans 12 residues. Germline assignment: CDR1 MGHDK and CDR2 SYGVNS. The CDR3 loop reads CASSQMNTEAFF. The CDR3, as DNA: TGTGCCAGCAGTCAAATGAACACTGAAGCTTTCTTT.